This TCR beta chain derives from a study of blood T cell repertoires in COVID-19. As for the study in general: The United States, Italy and Spain supplied acute and convalescent COVID-19 samples. T cells, B-cell-depleted T cells, or PBMCs supplied cDNA or gDNA.

Original methodology: Amplified reference gene primers provided the basis for estimating nucleated cell counts. Some clones are missing from TCRdb's copy, which holds only in-frame ones; the method was immunoSEQ multiplex PCR. Clone size and V and J calls were adopted from that table, with D and trimming inferred from the DNA. The table lists roughly 81,000 clones, about 85% of them singletons. Germline V gene sequence: CDR1 KGHSH, CDR2 LQKENI. Losses at the gene ends were 3 bases for V and 2 bases for J; bases not matched to a gene: 10. The CDR3 length is 18 residues. Seattle patients were enrolled while actively infected and followed longitudinally.

This rearrangement joins TRBV18 to TRBJ1-3, with 10 bases matching TRBD1. The receptor comes from a woman of 80 years or more with COVID-19, enrolled during active disease. The sample was peripheral blood. CDR3: CASSPSRPTGGTGNTIYF. Written as DNA, the CDR3 is TGTGCCAGCTCACCTTCCCGTCCGACAGGGGGCACTGGAAACACCATATATTTT.